Listed below are T cell receptor beta chains from one sample, sequenced in a study of blood T cell repertoires in COVID-19. This table comes from immunoSEQ multiplex PCR, and its TCRdb copy is limited to in-frame clones, with some not included. The sample holds 250,000 to 300,000 clones, 70% to 90% seen once. Sequencing used peripheral blood. All receptors come from a man younger than 35 with active or convalescent COVID-19. The conserved cysteine and the conserved F or W are not part of the CDR3 here. D genes are given only for firm matches.

d_gene,v_gene,j_gene,CDR3aa
.,TRBV29-1,TRBJ2-5,SVQGLGETQY
TRBD1,TRBV5-5,TRBJ1-6,ASSLGTGGRTPLH
TRBD2,TRBV25-1,TRBJ2-3,ASSASSGGTDTQY
.,TRBV24-1,TRBJ1-5,ATSDHRFGGQPQH
TRBD1,TRBV18,TRBJ2-2,ASSTDRGGTGELF
TRBD1,TRBV11-3,TRBJ2-5,ASSLDPLGQGGREETQY
TRBD2,TRBV7-3,TRBJ2-3,ASSLTSGGATDTQY
TRBD2,TRBV6-6,TRBJ2-5,ASSPTGLAGGETQY
.,TRBV27,TRBJ1-5,ASSPQGYQPQH
TRBD2,TRBV3-1/TRBV3-2,TRBJ2-1,ASALVASGGNEQF
TRBD1,TRBV15,TRBJ1-3,ATSTGVGGNTIY
.,TRBV6-5,TRBJ2-5,ASSPTRRETQY
TRBD2,TRBV3-1/TRBV3-2,TRBJ2-5,ASSQVAGGLGQY
.,TRBV11-3,TRBJ2-3,ASTLGGSDTQY
TRBD1,TRBV5-1,TRBJ2-1,ASSFVRSGDRLYNEQF
TRBD2,TRBV6-5,TRBJ2-3,ASGTSADTQY
.,TRBV27,TRBJ2-7,ASRGGEQY
.,TRBV7-6,TRBJ1-4,ASSPRGLGMGEKLF
.,TRBV4-1,TRBJ1-3,ASSQDPPGGGNTIY
.,TRBV5-4,TRBJ2-5,ASSPKGGGQETQY
.,TRBV19,TRBJ2-1,ASRAYISGDRYNEQF